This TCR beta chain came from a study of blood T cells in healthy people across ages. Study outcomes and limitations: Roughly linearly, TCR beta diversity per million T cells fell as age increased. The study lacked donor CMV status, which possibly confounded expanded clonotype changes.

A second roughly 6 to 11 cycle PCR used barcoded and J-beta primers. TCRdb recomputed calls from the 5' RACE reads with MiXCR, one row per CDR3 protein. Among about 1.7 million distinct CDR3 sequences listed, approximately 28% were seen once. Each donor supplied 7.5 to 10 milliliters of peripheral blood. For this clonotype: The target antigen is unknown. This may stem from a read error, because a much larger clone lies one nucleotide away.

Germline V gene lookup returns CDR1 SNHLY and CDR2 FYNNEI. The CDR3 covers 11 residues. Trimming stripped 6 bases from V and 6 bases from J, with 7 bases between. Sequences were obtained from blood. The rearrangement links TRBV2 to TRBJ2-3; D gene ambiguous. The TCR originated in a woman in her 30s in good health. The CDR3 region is CASSWVDTQYF. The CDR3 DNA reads TGTGCCAGCAGCTGGGTGGATACGCAGTATTTT.